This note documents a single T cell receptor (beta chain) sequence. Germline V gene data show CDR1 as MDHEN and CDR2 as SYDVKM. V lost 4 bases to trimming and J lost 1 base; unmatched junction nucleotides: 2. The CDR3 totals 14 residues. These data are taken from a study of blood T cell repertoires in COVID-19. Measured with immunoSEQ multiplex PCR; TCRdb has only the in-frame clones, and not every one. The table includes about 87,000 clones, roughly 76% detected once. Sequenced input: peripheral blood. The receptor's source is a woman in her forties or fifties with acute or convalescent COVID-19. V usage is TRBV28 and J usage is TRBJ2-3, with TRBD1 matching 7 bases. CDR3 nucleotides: TGTGCCAGCAGTTCGACAGGGCGCACAGATACGCAGTATTTT. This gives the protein CASSSTGRTDTQYF. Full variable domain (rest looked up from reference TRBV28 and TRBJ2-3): DVKVTQSSRYLVKRTGEKVFLECVQDMDHENMFWYRQDPGLGLRLIYFSYDVKMKEKGDIPEGYSVSREKKERFSLILESASTNQTSMYLCASSSTGRTDTQYFGPGTRLTVL.